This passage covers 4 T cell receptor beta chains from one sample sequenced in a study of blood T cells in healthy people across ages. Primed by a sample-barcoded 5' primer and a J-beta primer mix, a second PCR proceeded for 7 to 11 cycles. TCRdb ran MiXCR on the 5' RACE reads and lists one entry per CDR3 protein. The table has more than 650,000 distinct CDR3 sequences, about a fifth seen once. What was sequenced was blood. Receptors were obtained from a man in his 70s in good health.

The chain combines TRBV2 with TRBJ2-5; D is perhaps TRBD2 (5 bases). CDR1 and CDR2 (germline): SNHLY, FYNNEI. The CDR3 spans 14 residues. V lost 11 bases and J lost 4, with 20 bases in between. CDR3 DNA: TGTGCCGGACCACTAGGGCGGGCCGGAGAGACCCAGTACTTC. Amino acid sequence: CAGPLGRAGETQYF.

CDR3 residues: CSARLRGRDAEAFF. The CDR3 coding sequence is TGCAGTGCTAGACTCCGGGGAAGGGATGCTGAAGCTTTCTTT. The V and J genes are TRBV20-1 and TRBJ1-1; D call uncertain. Trimming took off 2 bases at V and 6 bases at J, with 16 bases between the two ends. Germline V gene sequence: CDR1 DFQATT, CDR2 SNEGSKA (reference sequence). CDR3 size: 14 residues.

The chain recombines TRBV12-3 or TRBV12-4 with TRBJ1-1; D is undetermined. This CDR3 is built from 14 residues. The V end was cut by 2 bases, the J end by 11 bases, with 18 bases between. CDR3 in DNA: TGTGCCAGCAGTTTACAGAGGGCGAGACGCGCGGCTTTCTTT. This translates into CASSLQRARRAAFF.

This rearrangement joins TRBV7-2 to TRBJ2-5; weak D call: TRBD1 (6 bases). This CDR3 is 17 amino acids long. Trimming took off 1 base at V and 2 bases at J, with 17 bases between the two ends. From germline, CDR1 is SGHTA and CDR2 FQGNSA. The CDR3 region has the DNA TGTGCCAGCAGCTTAGGGCCCCCGGGACAAATACAAGAGACCCAGTACTTC. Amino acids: CASSLGPPGQIQETQYF.